These 6 T cell receptor beta chains originate from one sample sequenced in a study of blood T cell repertoires in COVID-19. Data came from immunoSEQ multiplex PCR; TCRdb stores just in-frame clones and leaves some out. The sample includes 56,000 or so clones, approximately 85% of them seen just once. The sample comprised peripheral blood. These TCRs come from a human donor in a cohort sampled during active COVID-19.

V gene TRBV28 combines with J gene TRBJ2-5; D perhaps matches TRBD2 (5 bases). This CDR3 comprises 14 residues. CDR1 and CDR2 (germline): MDHEN, SYDVKM. V dropped 3 bases and J dropped 7 bases, with 15 bases sitting between them. The CDR3 DNA is TGTGCCAGCAGTTTCGGCCGAGGGATTGGGACCCAGTACTTC. Translating gives CASSFGRGIGTQYF.

The rearrangement links TRBV6-5 to TRBJ2-7, with D tentatively TRBD2 (5 bases). Deletions cut 0 bases from V and 4 bases from J, with 10 bases between. CDR3 length: 14 residues. The germline gives CDR1 MNHEY, CDR2 SVGAGI. The CDR3 DNA reads TGTGCCAGCAGTTACTCCGACGGCGGGTACGAGCAGTACTTC. This translates into CASSYSDGGYEQYF.

This clone was counted a few times. This sequence joins TRBV7-9 and TRBJ2-7; D may be TRBD2 (6 bases). Germline V gene lookup returns CDR1 SEHNR and CDR2 FQNEAQ (reference sequence). This CDR3 comprises 16 residues. Trimming removed 4 bases from V and 0 bases from J, with 16 bases in between. This CDR3 reads CASSSSWGRHSYEQYF. Written as DNA, the CDR3 is TGTGCCAGCAGCTCCAGTTGGGGGAGGCACTCCTACGAGCAGTACTTC. The complete variable domain, with remaining parts taken from reference TRBV7-9 and TRBJ2-7, reads DTGVSQNPRHKITKRGQNVTFRCDPISEHNRLYWYRQTLGQGPEFLTYFQNEAQLEKSRLLSDRFSAERPKGSFSTLEIQRTEQGDSAMYLCASSSSWGRHSYEQYFGPGTRLTVT.

The genes are TRBV9 and TRBJ2-1, with unresolved D. Germline CDR1 SGDLS, CDR2 YYNGEE. The CDR3 is 16 residues long. Trimming left V 0 bases short and J 0 bases short, with 10 bases between. CDR3 nucleotide sequence: TGTGCCAGCAGCGTAGGTACCTTTAGCTCCTACAATGAGCAGTTCTTC. Amino acids: CASSVGTFSSYNEQFF.

The chain combines TRBV30 with TRBJ2-7; D gene uncertain. V lost 0 bases to trimming and J lost 5 bases, with 5 bases between them. CDR1 is GTSNPN, CDR2 SVGIG, per germline (reference sequence). This CDR3 comprises 11 residues. This chain's CDR3 is CAWSVQNEQYF. DNA of the CDR3: TGTGCCTGGAGTGTACAGAACGAGCAGTACTTC.

This chain uses TRBV28 with TRBJ2-7, with TRBD1 as a possible D gene (7 bases). This CDR3 has 15 amino acids. The germline V gene encodes CDR1 MDHEN and CDR2 SYDVKM. V was cut by 2 bases and J by 2 bases, with 13 bases left in between. The CDR3, as DNA: TGTGCCAGCAGTTTAGGAGGGGGCGACACCTACGAGCAGTACTTC. Translating it yields CASSLGGGDTYEQYF.